The 30 T cell receptor beta chains below come from one sample, sequenced in a study of T cells in Graves' hyperthyroidism and ophthalmopathy. RNA transcripts gave rise to amplified TCR beta CDR3 regions. Primed by the HTBI set, a first-round RT-PCR was run on the TCR CDR3. MiXCR was run by TCRdb on the multiplex PCR reads, yielding one entry per CDR3 protein. The sample carries a few hundred thousand distinct CDR3 sequences, roughly an eighth recorded once. The specimen was blood. Every receptor here comes from a woman in her 40s with Graves' ophthalmopathy.

The rearrangement uses TRBV19 and TRBJ1-2; 8 positions match TRBD1. With V trimmed by 4 bases and J by 7 bases, 17 bases remained unmatched. The CDR3 runs 17 residues. Looked up from germline, CDR1 is LNHDA and CDR2 is SQIVND (reference sequence). The CDR3 DNA reads as TGTGCCAGTAGTAATTCGGCCCGACAGGGGACCCGGAGTGGCTACACCTTC. Translated, it gives CASSNSARQGTRSGYTF. The entire variable domain, with the rest obtained from reference TRBV19 and TRBJ1-2, is as follows: DGGITQSPKYLFRKEGQNVTLSCEQNLNHDAMYWYRQDPGQGLRLIYYSQIVNDFQKGDIAEGYSVSREKKESFPLTVTSAQKNPTAFYLCASSNSARQGTRSGYTFGSGTRLTVV.

The chain has TRBV3-1 and TRBJ2-5; D call uncertain. The CDR3 is 17 residues long. The germline CDR1 and CDR2 sequences are LGHDT and YNNKEL (reference sequence). V lost 4 bases and J lost 0, with 18 bases in between. The CDR3 loop is CASSLLLEFVYQETQYF. Here the CDR3 DNA reads TGTGCCAGCAGCCTCCTTTTGGAATTCGTCTACCAAGAGACCCAGTACTTC.

This clonotype was seen at least ten times. The J gene is TRBJ2-5, the V gene TRBV2; 11 bases align to TRBD1. Germline lookup yields CDR1 SNHLY and CDR2 FYNNEI. Unmatched junction bases numbered 5, after V lost 7 bases and J lost 1 base. The length of the CDR3 is 15 residues. The CDR3 reads CASIMDRGPQETQYF. The CDR3 DNA is TGTGCCAGCATTATGGACAGGGGGCCCCAAGAGACCCAGTACTTC.

This clonotype was counted ten times or more. The gene calls are TRBV28 and TRBJ2-2, with 7 bases aligning to TRBD1. Germline V gene lookup returns CDR1 MDHEN and CDR2 SYDVKM. Germline trimming cut 6 bases from V and 5 bases from J; bases unmatched to any gene: 3. The CDR3 totals 13 residues. The CDR3, as DNA: TGTGCCAGCAGAGACAGGGAGACCGGGGAGCTGTTTTTT. Its protein product is CASRDRETGELFF. The complete variable domain, with remaining parts taken from reference TRBV28 and TRBJ2-2, reads DVKVTQSSRYLVKRTGEKVFLECVQDMDHENMFWYRQDPGLGLRLIYFSYDVKMKEKGDIPEGYSVSREKKERFSLILESASTNQTSMYLCASRDRETGELFFGEGSRLTVL.

As concerns this clonotype: A much more abundant neighbour one base away suggests this may be a read error. The rearrangement uses TRBV7-8 and TRBJ2-7; 9 bases line up with TRBD2. From germline, CDR1 is SGHVS and CDR2 FQNEAQ. CDR3 length: 15 residues. V lost 5 bases and J lost 5; bases outside the gene matches: 10. The CDR3, as DNA: TGTGCCAGCAGCCCCTGGGCGGGAGGGACCCACGAGCAGTACTTC. Amino acid sequence: CASSPWAGGTHEQYF.

This sequence joins TRBV15 and TRBJ2-7; possible D gene TRBD1, 6 bases. Germline V gives CDR1 LNHNV, CDR2 YYDKDF (reference sequence). V was shortened by 0 bases and J by 1 base, with 7 bases between the two germline ends. This CDR3 comprises 14 residues. The CDR3 protein is CATSRDRGSYEQYF. The CDR3 DNA reads TGTGCCACCAGCAGAGACAGGGGTTCCTACGAGCAGTACTTC.

This clonotype was found many times. The chain uses TRBV24-1 and TRBJ2-3; a possible D gene is TRBD1 (6 bases). V was clipped by 9 bases and J by 1 base, with 16 bases between them. This CDR3 contains 15 residues. The germline CDR1 and CDR2 sequences are KGHDR and SFDVKD. The CDR3 nucleotides are TGTGCCACCGCCGAAGGGGGATATGGCACAGATACGCAGTATTTT. This gives the protein CATAEGGYGTDTQYF.

This clonotype was counted many times. The V and J genes are TRBV2 and TRBJ1-5; D unresolved. The CDR3 has 16 residues. V was cut by 0 bases and J by 2 bases, with 11 bases left in between. Per germline, CDR1 SNHLY and CDR2 FYNNEI. CDR3 in amino acids: CASSEAGVLRNQPQHF. Here the CDR3 DNA reads TGTGCCAGCAGTGAAGCCGGGGTTCTACGCAATCAGCCCCAGCATTTT.

This clonotype was recorded at least ten times. The chain employs TRBV2 and TRBJ2-7, with D unresolved. Per the germline V gene, CDR1 is SNHLY and CDR2 is FYNNEI. This CDR3 is 15 amino acids long. V lost 4 bases, J lost 0 bases, and 13 bases lay in between. CDR3 sequence (DNA): TGTGCCAGCAGTGTAACCCGAGGACGCTCCTACGAGCAGTACTTC. Its translation: CASSVTRGRSYEQYF.

This clonotype appeared many times. The chain employs TRBV3-1 and TRBJ2-3; D ambiguous. The CDR3 covers 15 residues. Germline V gene sequence: CDR1 LGHDT, CDR2 YNNKEL (reference sequence). Trimming took 0 bases from V and 1 from J, leaving 8 bases between them. The CDR3, as DNA: TGTGCCAGCAGCCAAGAACTGACTCGCACAGATACGCAGTATTTT. This encodes CASSQELTRTDTQYF.

The CDR3 region is CASSLAGSNYGYTF. The CDR3 DNA sequence: TGTGCCAGCAGTTTAGCAGGGAGTAACTATGGCTACACCTTC. The chain has TRBV12-3 or TRBV12-4 and TRBJ1-2; no clear D. The CDR3 is 14 amino acids. Trimming shortened V by 0 bases and J by 1 base, and 6 bases separated the two germline ends.

The table lists this clonotype with many counts. V is TRBV2 and J is TRBJ2-3; D unclear. Germline-derived CDR1 and CDR2 are SNHLY and FYNNEI. The CDR3 sequence is 15 residues long. Between the trimmed V and J ends, which lost 7 bases and 6 bases, there was a span of 20 bases. CDR3 DNA sequence: TGTGCCAGCAAGTGGGGTAACAGTAGGACGGATACGCAGTATTTT. Translation gives CASKWGNSRTDTQYF.

This clonotype was seen a handful of times. V is TRBV3-1 and J is TRBJ2-7; 12 bases line up with TRBD2. The germline CDR1 and CDR2 sequences are LGHDT and YNNKEL (reference sequence). The CDR3 sequence is 15 residues long. V lost 6 bases to trimming and J lost 6 bases; unmatched junction nucleotides: 9. The CDR3 loop reads CASRPSGGAVAEQYF. The CDR3 bases are TGTGCCAGCAGGCCTAGCGGGGGGGCCGTGGCCGAGCAGTACTTC.

In this sample, this clonotype turned up many times. The chain has TRBV19 and TRBJ1-2, with TRBD1 as a possible D gene (6 bases). The germline gives CDR1 LNHDA, CDR2 SQIVND (reference sequence). V lost 2 bases and J 8 bases, leaving 24 bases between the germline ends. The CDR3 is 17 residues long. DNA for the CDR3: TGTGCCAGTAGTATAATCAGCGCGACAGGCGCACGTTGGGGCTACACCTTC. Its translation: CASSIISATGARWGYTF.

This clonotype was seen many times. The chain has TRBV29-1 and TRBJ2-7, with D unresolved. There are 13 residues in the CDR3. Germline-derived CDR1 and CDR2 are SQVTM and ANQGSEA. V lost 1 base to trimming and J lost 0 bases, with 7 bases between them. The CDR3 loop is CSVEVSVSYEQYF. CDR3 in DNA: TGCAGCGTTGAAGTCAGTGTCTCCTACGAGCAGTACTTC.

The table lists this clonotype with many counts. V and J are TRBV7-9 and TRBJ2-3; D is undetermined. CDR1 is SEHNR and CDR2 is FQNEAQ in the germline V gene (reference sequence). The CDR3 contains 12 residues. V lost 3 bases and J 5 bases, leaving 6 bases between the germline ends. In DNA, the CDR3 is TGTGCCAGCAGCTTCGGTGAAGATACGCAGTATTTT. This encodes CASSFGEDTQYF. Full variable domain (outside the CDR3, taken from reference TRBV7-9 and TRBJ2-3): DTGVSQNPRHKITKRGQNVTFRCDPISEHNRLYWYRQTLGQGPEFLTYFQNEAQLEKSRLLSDRFSAERPKGSFSTLEIQRTEQGDSAMYLCASSFGEDTQYFGPGTRLTVL.

J is TRBJ1-5 and V is TRBV7-9; 8 bases fit TRBD1. The trim removed 3 bases at V and 6 bases at J, leaving 10 bases unmatched. CDR3 size: 16 residues. CDR1 and CDR2 from the germline V gene are SEHNR and FQNEAQ (reference sequence). Written as DNA, the CDR3 is TGTGCCAGCAGCTTCTTTACGGGCAGGGGGCTTCAGCCCCAGCATTTT. Protein: CASSFFTGRGLQPQHF. The whole variable domain, filled in from reference TRBV7-9 and TRBJ1-5, reads DTGVSQNPRHKITKRGQNVTFRCDPISEHNRLYWYRQTLGQGPEFLTYFQNEAQLEKSRLLSDRFSAERPKGSFSTLEIQRTEQGDSAMYLCASSFFTGRGLQPQHFGDGTRLSIL.

This clonotype was seen many times. V gene TRBV28 combines with J gene TRBJ2-1; 13 bases are a match to TRBD2. J gave up 6 bases and V 8 bases, and 7 bases lay outside the gene matches. From germline, CDR1 is MDHEN and CDR2 SYDVKM. CDR3 length: 15 amino acids. The CDR3 sequence is CASGSTSGRPNEQFF. CDR3 DNA: TGTGCCAGCGGGTCGACTAGCGGGAGGCCCAATGAGCAGTTCTTC.

This clonotype was detected ten times or more. The chain's CDR3 is CSATGGIDYGYTF. The CDR3, as DNA: TGCAGTGCTACAGGGGGCATTGACTATGGCTACACCTTC. The chain has TRBV20-1 and TRBJ1-2; 8 positions match TRBD1. The CDR3 is 13 amino acids. Germline CDR1 and CDR2: DFQATT and SNEGSKA (reference sequence). V shed 4 bases, J shed 3 bases, and the junction held 4 bases outside the gene matches.

This clonotype was seen more than once but under ten times. The chain uses TRBV4-1 and TRBJ1-5, with a tentative D call TRBD1 (6 bases). This CDR3 comprises 19 residues. Germline CDR1 is MGHRA and CDR2 is YSYEKL. Trimming pared 0 bases from V and 0 bases from J, leaving 18 bases between. In nucleotides, the CDR3 is TGCGCCAGCAGCCAAGATCCTCTCGGAACAGGGACTAGCAATCAGCCCCAGCATTTT. Encoded protein: CASSQDPLGTGTSNQPQHF.

V is TRBV27 and J is TRBJ1-4, with D uncertain. Trimming removed 5 bases from V and 8 bases from J, with 15 bases in between. Germline V CDR1 and CDR2: MNHEY, SMNVEV (reference sequence). This CDR3 is built from 14 residues. CDR3 in amino acids: CASSPLGHGEKLFF. Here the CDR3 DNA reads TGTGCCAGCAGTCCCCTGGGCCATGGGGAAAAACTGTTTTTT.

In this sample, this clonotype turned up many times. The chain links TRBV6-1 to TRBJ1-5; D ambiguous. The CDR3 contains 15 residues. V was shortened by 6 bases and J by 0 bases, with 12 bases between the two germline ends. Germline V gives CDR1 MNHNS, CDR2 SASEGT. CDR3 loop: CASRRETYSNQPQHF. CDR3 in DNA: TGTGCCAGCAGGAGAGAAACTTATAGCAATCAGCCCCAGCATTTT.

At least ten counts were recorded for this clonotype. The chain joins TRBV11-3 to TRBJ2-7; no definite D call. CDR1 is SGHNT and CDR2 is YENEEA in the germline V gene. The V end was cut by 5 bases, the J end by 7 bases, with 15 bases between. This CDR3 comprises 13 residues. DNA of the CDR3: TGTGCCAGCAGCGATGGCCATCTACGGGAGCAGTACTTC. Encoded protein: CASSDGHLREQYF.

The chain is built from TRBV14 and TRBJ2-7; TRBD1 matches 7 bases. The CDR3 has 13 amino acids. Trimming took 2 bases from V and 7 from J; bases not matched to a gene: 5. Germline CDR1 and CDR2: SGHDN and FVKESK. CDR3 sequence (DNA): TGTGCCAGCAGCCAACCTCAGGGGGTAGAGCAGTACTTC. This codes for CASSQPQGVEQYF. The complete variable domain, with remaining parts taken from reference TRBV14 and TRBJ2-7, reads EAGVTQFPSHSVIEKGQTVTLRCDPISGHDNLYWYRRVMGKEIKFLLHFVKESKQDESGMPNNRFLAERTGGTYSTLKVQPAELEDSGVYFCASSQPQGVEQYFGPGTRLTVT.

Ten or more counts support this clonotype. The chain couples TRBV2 to TRBJ2-5; possible D gene TRBD1, 5 bases. V lost 8 bases to trimming and J lost 5 bases, with 15 bases between them. The CDR3 totals 13 residues. Germline values: CDR1 SNHLY, CDR2 FYNNEI. DNA for the CDR3: TGTGCCAGCGATACAGGTCTAAGGGAGACCCAGTACTTC. This encodes CASDTGLRETQYF.

This clonotype was picked up one time. With a far larger clone one base away, a read error is the likely cause. The gene calls are TRBV2 and TRBJ2-7, with D possibly being TRBD1 or TRBD2 (6 bases each). The CDR3 length is 11 residues. CDR1 is SNHLY, CDR2 FYNNEI, per germline. The CDR3 nucleotides read TGTGTCAGTGGAGGGGGCTACGAGCAGTACTTC. Protein product: CVSGGGYEQYF.

The CDR3 sequence: CASSPIVLDLGNTEAFF. CDR3 DNA: TGTGCCAGCTCACCAATAGTTCTGGACCTGGGGAACACTGAAGCTTTCTTT. J is TRBJ1-1 and V is TRBV18; D unresolved. Trimming stripped 2 bases from V and 1 base from J, with 17 bases between. Germline-derived CDR1 and CDR2 are KGHSH and LQKENI. The CDR3 is 17 amino acids.

This clonotype was counted at least ten times. V gene TRBV20-1 combines with J gene TRBJ2-1; the match to TRBD2 covers 11 bases. From germline, CDR1 is DFQATT and CDR2 SNEGSKA (reference sequence). This CDR3 is built from 16 residues. V gave up 0 bases and J gave up 4 bases; unmatched junction bases: 5. The CDR3 reads CSARDLLAGVYNEQFF. In nucleotides, the CDR3 is TGCAGTGCTAGAGATCTACTAGCGGGAGTATACAATGAGCAGTTCTTC.

In this sample, this clonotype turned up a few times. The gene calls are TRBV2 and TRBJ2-1; D perhaps matches TRBD2 (6 bases). The V gene lost 6 bases and the J gene lost 0 bases, with 15 bases spanning the gap. Germline loops: CDR1 SNHLY, CDR2 FYNNEI. The CDR3 has 16 residues. In DNA, the CDR3 is TGTGCCAGCAGGAAAGGGACTTCCCACTCCTACAATGAGCAGTTCTTC. Residues: CASRKGTSHSYNEQFF.

This clonotype has at least ten counts. J is TRBJ2-7 and V is TRBV28; the D call may be TRBD1 or TRBD2 (5 bases each). There are 15 residues in the CDR3. Germline assignment: CDR1 MDHEN and CDR2 SYDVKM. The germline V and J ends were trimmed by 5 bases and 2 bases, with 16 bases remaining between them. CDR3 nucleotide sequence: TGTGCCAGCAGTCTTCCCGGGGACCTAACCTACGAGCAGTACTTC. Translating gives CASSLPGDLTYEQYF.